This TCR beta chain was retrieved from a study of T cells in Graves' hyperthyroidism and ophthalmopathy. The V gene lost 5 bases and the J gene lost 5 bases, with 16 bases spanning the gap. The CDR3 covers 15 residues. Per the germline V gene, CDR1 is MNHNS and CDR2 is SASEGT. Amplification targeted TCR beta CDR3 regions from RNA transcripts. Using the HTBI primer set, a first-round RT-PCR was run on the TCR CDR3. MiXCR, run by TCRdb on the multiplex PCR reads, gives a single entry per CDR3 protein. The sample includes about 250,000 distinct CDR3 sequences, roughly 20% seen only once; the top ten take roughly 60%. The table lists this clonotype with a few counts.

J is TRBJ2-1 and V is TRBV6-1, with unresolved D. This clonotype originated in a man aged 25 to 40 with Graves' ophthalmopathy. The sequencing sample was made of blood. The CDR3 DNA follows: TGTGCCAGCAGTTATCGTCCCGGAACAGACAATGAGCAGTTCTTC. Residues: CASSYRPGTDNEQFF.